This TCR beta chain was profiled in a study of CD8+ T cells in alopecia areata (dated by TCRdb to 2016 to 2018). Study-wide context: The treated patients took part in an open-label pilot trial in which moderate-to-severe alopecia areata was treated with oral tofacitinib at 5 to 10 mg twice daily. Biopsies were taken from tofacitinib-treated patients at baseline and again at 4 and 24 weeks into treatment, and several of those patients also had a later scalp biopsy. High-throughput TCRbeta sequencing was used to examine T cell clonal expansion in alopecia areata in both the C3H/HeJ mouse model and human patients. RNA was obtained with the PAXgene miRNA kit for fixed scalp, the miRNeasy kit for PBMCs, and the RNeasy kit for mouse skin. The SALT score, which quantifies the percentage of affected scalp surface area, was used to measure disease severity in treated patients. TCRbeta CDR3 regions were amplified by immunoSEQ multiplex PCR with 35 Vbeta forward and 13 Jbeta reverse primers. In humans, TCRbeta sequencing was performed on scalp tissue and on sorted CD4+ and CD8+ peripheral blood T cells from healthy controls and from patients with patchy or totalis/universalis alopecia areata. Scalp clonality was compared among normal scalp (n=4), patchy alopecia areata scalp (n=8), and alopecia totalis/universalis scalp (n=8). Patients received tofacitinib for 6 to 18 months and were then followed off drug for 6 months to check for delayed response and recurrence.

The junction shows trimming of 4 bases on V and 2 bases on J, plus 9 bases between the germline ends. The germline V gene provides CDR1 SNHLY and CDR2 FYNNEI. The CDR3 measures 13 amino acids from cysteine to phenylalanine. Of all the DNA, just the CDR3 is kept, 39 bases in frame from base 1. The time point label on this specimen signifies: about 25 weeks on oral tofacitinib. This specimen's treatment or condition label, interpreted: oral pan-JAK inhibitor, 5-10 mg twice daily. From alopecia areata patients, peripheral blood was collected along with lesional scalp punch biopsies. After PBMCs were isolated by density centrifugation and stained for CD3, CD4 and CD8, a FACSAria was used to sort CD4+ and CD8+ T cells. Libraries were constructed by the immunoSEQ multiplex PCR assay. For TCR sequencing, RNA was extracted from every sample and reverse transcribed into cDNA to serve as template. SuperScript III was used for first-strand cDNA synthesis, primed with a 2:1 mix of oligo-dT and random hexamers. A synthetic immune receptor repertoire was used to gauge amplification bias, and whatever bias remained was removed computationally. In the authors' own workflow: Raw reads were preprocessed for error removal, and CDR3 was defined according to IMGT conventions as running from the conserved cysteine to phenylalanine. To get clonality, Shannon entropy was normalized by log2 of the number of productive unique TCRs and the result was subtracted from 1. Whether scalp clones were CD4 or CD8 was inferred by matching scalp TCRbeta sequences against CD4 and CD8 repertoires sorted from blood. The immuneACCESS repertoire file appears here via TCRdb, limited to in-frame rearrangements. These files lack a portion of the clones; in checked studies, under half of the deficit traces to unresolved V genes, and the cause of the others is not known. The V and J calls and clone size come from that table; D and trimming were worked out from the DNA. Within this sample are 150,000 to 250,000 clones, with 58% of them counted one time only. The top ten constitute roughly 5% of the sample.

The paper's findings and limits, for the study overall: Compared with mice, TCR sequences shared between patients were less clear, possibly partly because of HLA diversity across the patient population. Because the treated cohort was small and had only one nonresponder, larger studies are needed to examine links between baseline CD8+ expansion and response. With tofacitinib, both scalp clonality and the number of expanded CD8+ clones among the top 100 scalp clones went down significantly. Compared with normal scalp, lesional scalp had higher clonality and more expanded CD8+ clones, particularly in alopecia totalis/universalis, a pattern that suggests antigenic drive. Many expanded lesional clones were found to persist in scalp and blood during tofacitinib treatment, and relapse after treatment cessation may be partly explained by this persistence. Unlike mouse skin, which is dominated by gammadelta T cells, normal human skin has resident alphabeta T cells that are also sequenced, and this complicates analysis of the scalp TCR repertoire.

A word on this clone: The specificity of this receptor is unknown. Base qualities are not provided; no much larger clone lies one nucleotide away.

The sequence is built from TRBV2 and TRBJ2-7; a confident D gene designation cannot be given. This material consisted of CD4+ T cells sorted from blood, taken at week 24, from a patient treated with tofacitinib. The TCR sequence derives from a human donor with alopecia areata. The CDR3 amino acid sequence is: CASSGTATYEQYF. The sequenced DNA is TGTGCCAGCAGTGGGACGGCTACCTACGAGCAGTACTTC.